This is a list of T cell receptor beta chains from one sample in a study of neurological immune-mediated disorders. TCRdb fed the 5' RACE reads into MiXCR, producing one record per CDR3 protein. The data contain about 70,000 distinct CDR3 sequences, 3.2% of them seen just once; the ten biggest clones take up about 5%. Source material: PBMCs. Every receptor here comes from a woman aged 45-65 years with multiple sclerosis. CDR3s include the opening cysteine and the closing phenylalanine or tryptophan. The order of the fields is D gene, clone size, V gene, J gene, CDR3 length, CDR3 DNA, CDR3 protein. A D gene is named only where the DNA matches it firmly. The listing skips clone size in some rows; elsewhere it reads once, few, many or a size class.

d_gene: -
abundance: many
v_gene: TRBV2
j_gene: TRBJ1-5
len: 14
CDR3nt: TGTGCCAGCAGCCCGGAGAGGGGCAATCAGCCCCAGCATTTT
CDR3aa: CASSPERGNQPQHF

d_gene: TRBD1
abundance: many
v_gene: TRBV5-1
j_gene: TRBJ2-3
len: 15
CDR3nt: TGCGCCAGCAGCCTAAGACAGGGGAACACAGATACGCAGTATTTT
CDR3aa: CASSLRQGNTDTQYF

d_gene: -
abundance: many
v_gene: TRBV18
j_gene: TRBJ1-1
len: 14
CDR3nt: TGTGCCAGCTCACCTTCTCTCTTTGAAACTGAAGCTTTCTTT
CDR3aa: CASSPSLFETEAFF

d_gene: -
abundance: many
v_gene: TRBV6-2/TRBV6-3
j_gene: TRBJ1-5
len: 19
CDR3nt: TGTGCCAGCAGTTACCCCCCCTTGGGAGCCCGCGGGGGCAATCAGCCCCAGCATTTT
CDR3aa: CASSYPPLGARGGNQPQHF

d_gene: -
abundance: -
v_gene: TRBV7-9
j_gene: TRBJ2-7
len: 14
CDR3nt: TGTGCCAGCAGCTCCCGACAGACCGAGTACGAGCAGTACTTC
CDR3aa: CASSSRQTEYEQYF

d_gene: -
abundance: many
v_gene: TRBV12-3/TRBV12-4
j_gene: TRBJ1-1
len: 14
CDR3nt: TGTGCCAGCAGCCAAAGGGGAGGATACACTGAAGCTTTCTTT
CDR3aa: CASSQRGGYTEAFF

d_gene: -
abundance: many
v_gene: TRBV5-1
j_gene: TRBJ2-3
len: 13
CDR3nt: TGCGCCAGCAGCGTGATGGGGGACGATACGCAGTATTTT
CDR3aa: CASSVMGDDTQYF

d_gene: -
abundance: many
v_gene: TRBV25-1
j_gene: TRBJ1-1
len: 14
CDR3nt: TGTGCCAGCAGGAATTATGGGGAGAACACTGAAGCTTTCTTT
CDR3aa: CASRNYGENTEAFF

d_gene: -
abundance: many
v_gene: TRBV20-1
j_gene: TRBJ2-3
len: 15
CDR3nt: TGCAGTGTTTTGGGTACTTTTGGGGGCACAGATACGCAGTATTTT
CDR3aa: CSVLGTFGGTDTQYF

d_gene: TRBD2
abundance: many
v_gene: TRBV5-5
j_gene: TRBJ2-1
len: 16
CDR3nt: TGTGCCAGCAGCCGGACTAGCGGGAGGGTGGACAATGAGCAGTTCTTC
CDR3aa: CASSRTSGRVDNEQFF

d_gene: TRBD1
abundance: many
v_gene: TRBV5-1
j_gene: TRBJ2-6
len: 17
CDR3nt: TGCGCCAGCAGCCAGCAGGGACAGGGGGCCGGGGCCAACGTCCTGACTTTC
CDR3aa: CASSQQGQGAGANVLTF

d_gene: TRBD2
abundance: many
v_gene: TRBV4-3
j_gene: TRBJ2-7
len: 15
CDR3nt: TGCGCCAGCAGCCAAGGGCTAGCGGGAACCTACGAGCAGTACTTC
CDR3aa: CASSQGLAGTYEQYF

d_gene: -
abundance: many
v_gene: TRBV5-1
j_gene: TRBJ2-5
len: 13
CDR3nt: TGCGCCAGCAGCAAGGGTATGGAAGAGACCCAGTACTTC
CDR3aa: CASSKGMEETQYF

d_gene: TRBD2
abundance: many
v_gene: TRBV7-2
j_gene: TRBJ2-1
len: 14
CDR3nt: TGTGCCAGCAGCTTAGTGCGTAGCGGGGGCGAGCAGTTCTTC
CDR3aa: CASSLVRSGGEQFF

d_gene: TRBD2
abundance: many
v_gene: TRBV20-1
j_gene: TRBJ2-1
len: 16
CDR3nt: TGCAGTGCTACGGGACTAGCGGGGGTGTTAGGCAATGAGCAGTTCTTC
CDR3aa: CSATGLAGVLGNEQFF

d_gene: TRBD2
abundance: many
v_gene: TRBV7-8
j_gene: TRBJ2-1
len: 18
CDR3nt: TGTGCCAGCAGCTTAGTGGTAACTAGCGGGGGGGTAGTCGATGAGCAGTTCTTC
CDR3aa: CASSLVVTSGGVVDEQFF

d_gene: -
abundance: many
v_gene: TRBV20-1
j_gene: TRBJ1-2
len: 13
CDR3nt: TGCAGTGCTAGAGTTCAGACTCCTTATGGCTACACCTTC
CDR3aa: CSARVQTPYGYTF

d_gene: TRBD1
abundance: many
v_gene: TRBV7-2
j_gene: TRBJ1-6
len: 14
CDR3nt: TGTGCCAGCAGCCAAGACAGGGGAAATTCACCCCTCCACTTT
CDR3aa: CASSQDRGNSPLHF

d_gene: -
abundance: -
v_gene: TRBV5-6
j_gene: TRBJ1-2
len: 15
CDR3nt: TGTGCCAGCAGCCCCCAGGATTGGACTAACTATGGCTACACCTTC
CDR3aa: CASSPQDWTNYGYTF

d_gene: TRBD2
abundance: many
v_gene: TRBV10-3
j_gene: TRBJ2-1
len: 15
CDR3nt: TGTGCCATCAGTGAGTCTTTGCGGGAGAACAATGAGCAGTTCTTC
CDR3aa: CAISESLRENNEQFF

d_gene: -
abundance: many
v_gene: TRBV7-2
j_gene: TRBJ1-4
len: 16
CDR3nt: TGTGCCAGCAGCTCTAGACAGGTTGCAACTAATGAAAAACTGTTTTTT
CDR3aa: CASSSRQVATNEKLFF

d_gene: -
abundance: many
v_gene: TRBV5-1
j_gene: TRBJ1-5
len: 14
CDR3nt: TGCGCCAGCAGCTTGGGGTTTAGCAATCAGCCCCAGCATTTT
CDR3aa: CASSLGFSNQPQHF

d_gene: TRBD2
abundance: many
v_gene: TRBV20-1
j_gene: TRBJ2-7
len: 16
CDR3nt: TGCAGTGCTAGACCCCCGGGGCTAGCGGGAGGTGGTGAGCAGTACTTC
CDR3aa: CSARPPGLAGGGEQYF

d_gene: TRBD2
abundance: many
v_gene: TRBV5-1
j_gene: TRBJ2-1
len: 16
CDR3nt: TGCGCCAGCAGTCGGTTAGGGCTAGCGGGAGACAATGAGCAGTTCTTC
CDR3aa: CASSRLGLAGDNEQFF

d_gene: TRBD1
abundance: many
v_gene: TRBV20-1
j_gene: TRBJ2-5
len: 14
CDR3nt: TGCAGTGCCGTGACAGGGCAGAGCCAAGAGACCCAGTACTTC
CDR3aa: CSAVTGQSQETQYF

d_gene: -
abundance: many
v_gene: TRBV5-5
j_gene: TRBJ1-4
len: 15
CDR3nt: TGTGCCAGCAGCTTGGAAGGGACCTCTAATGAAAAACTGTTTTTT
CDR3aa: CASSLEGTSNEKLFF

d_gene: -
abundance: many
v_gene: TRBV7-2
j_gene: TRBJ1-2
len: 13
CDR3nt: TGTGCCAGCAGTGCCCGACAGGCATATGGCTACACCTTC
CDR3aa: CASSARQAYGYTF

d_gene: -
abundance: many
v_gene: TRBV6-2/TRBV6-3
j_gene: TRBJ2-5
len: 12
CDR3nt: TGTGCCAGCAGTGGGGGGCGCGAGACCCAGTACTTC
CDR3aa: CASSGGRETQYF

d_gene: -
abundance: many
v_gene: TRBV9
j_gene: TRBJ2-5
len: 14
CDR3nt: TGTGCCAGCAGCCTAGGGGCTTTGGAAGGGTATCAGTACTTC
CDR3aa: CASSLGALEGYQYF

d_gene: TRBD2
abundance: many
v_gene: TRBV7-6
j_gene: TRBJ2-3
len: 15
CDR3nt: TGTGCCAGCAGCATGAGCGGGAGGTCTGCAGATACGCAGTATTTT
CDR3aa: CASSMSGRSADTQYF

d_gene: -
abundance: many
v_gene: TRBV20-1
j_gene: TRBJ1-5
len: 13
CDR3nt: TGCAGTGCGAGACTTTATAGCAATCAGCCCCAGCATTTT
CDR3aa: CSARLYSNQPQHF

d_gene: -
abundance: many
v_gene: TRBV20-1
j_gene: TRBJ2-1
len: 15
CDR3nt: TGCAGTGCTAGACTTCCGTCGAGGACGAACAATGAGCAGTTCTTC
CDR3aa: CSARLPSRTNNEQFF

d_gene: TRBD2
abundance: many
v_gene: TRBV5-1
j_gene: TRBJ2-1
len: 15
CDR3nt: TGCGCCAGCAGCTTTGGACTAGCGGCCTACAATGAGCAGTTCTTC
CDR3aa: CASSFGLAAYNEQFF

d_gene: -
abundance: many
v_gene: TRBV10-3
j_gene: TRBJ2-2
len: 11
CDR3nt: TGTGCCATCAGTGTTGGAGGGGAGCTGTTTTTT
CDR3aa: CAISVGGELFF

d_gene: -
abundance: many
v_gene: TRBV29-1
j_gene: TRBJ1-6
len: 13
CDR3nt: TGCAGCGTGTCCGTAACCACCGATTCACCCCTCCACTTT
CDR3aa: CSVSVTTDSPLHF

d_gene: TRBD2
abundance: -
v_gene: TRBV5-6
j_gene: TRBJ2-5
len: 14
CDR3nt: TGTGCCAGCAGCCTGGGACTAGCGGGAGAGAACCAGTACTTC
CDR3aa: CASSLGLAGENQYF

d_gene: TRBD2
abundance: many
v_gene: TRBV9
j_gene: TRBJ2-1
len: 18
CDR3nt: TGTGCCAGCGCCTCAAGGGAGGGGCGGGGGAACTCCTACAATGAGCAGTTCTTC
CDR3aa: CASASREGRGNSYNEQFF

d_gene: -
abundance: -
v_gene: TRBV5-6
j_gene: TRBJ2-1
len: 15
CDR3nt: TGTACCAGCAGCTTGGGGAGGAGCTCCTACAATGAGCAGTTCTTC
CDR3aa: CTSSLGRSSYNEQFF

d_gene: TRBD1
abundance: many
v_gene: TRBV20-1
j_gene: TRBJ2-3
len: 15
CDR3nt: TGCAGTGCTAGAGCTCCGGGACAGAGCACAGATACGCAGTATTTT
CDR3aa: CSARAPGQSTDTQYF

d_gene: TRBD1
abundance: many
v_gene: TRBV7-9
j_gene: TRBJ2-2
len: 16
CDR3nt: TGTGCCAGCCCGGCTAAGACAGGGGATTACACCGGGGAGCTGTTTTTT
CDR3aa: CASPAKTGDYTGELFF

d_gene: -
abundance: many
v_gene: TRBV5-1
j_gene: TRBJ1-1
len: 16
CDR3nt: TGCGCCAGCAGCCCCGGTGGGTACAGTCCGAACACTGAAGCTTTCTTT
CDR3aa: CASSPGGYSPNTEAFF

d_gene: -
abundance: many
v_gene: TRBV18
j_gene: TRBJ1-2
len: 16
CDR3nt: TGTGTCAGCTCACCACCTTCAAGGGGAACTAACTATGGCTACACCTTC
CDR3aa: CVSSPPSRGTNYGYTF

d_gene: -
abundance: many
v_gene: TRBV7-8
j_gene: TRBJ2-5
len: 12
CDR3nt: TGTGCCAGCAGCCGCGATCAAGAGACCCAGTACTTC
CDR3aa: CASSRDQETQYF

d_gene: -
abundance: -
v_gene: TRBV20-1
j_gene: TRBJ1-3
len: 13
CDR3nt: TGCAGTGATAGAGGAAAGGGAGGAAACACCATATATTTT
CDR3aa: CSDRGKGGNTIYF

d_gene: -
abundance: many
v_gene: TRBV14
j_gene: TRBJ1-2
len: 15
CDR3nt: TGTGCCAGCAGCCCGCCGGACAGCTATAACTATGGCTACACCTTC
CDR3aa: CASSPPDSYNYGYTF